This T cell receptor beta chain was profiled in a study of Ad26.COV2.S vaccination and SARS-CoV-2 variants. Overall study: In the study, Ad26.COV2.S was injected intramuscularly once, or twice 56 days apart.

Sequenced by immunoSEQ multiplex PCR; TCRdb stores in-frame clones only, minus some. The table records about 480,000 clones, 87% of them present only once. The treatment was: 15 to 20 received Ad26.COV2.S at low or high dose, single or two shots; about 5 received placebo; per-sample allocation not given. The study sampled participants on day 63 after the first vaccine or placebo injection. Study-level points and caveats: Greater spike-specific TCR breadth was seen in vaccine recipients than in placebo recipients.

On this clone itself: The antigen is not known.

There are 16 residues in the CDR3. Trimming left V 0 bases short and J 0 bases short, with 11 bases between. Germline loops: CDR1 SGHDT, CDR2 YYEEEE. Sample: peripheral blood, taken in a trial of Ad26.COV2.S vaccine versus placebo. This sequence joins TRBV5-6 and TRBJ2-3; no clear D gene. This clonotype originated in a person between 18 and 60 years old who received the Ad26.COV2.S COVID-19 vaccine or a placebo. The CDR3 DNA sequence: TGTGCCAGCAGCTTGGAGGCTACCCTGAGCACAGATACGCAGTATTTT. Translating gives CASSLEATLSTDTQYF.